The rows below give T cell receptor beta chains drawn from one sample of a study of blood T cell repertoires in COVID-19. The method was immunoSEQ multiplex PCR; TCRdb's version includes in-frame clones alone and lacks a portion of them. The sample records 90,000 to 100,000 clones, approximately 82% being singletons. Input material: peripheral blood. The receptor source for this set is a man in his 70s with acute or convalescent COVID-19. Both conserved end residues are part of each CDR3. The D gene is left open where the match is weak. The listing skips clone size in some rows; elsewhere it reads once, few, many or a size class.

abundance: -
d_gene: TRBD2
j_gene: TRBJ2-5
v_gene: TRBV6-2/TRBV6-3
CDR3aa: CASSPGRGVETQYF
CDR3nt: TGTGCCAGCAGTCCAGGGCGGGGGGTAGAGACCCAGTACTTC

abundance: -
d_gene: -
j_gene: TRBJ1-4
v_gene: TRBV2
CDR3aa: CASSEEGRVVLFF
CDR3nt: TGTGCCAGCAGTGAAGAGGGCAGGGTGGTACTGTTTTTT

abundance: -
d_gene: -
j_gene: TRBJ1-1
v_gene: TRBV9
CDR3aa: CASSVVGGNTEAFF
CDR3nt: TGTGCCAGCAGCGTAGTTGGCGGGAACACTGAAGCTTTCTTT

abundance: -
d_gene: -
j_gene: TRBJ2-3
v_gene: TRBV19
CDR3aa: CASRLRGSFTDTQYF
CDR3nt: TGTGCCTCACGGTTAAGGGGCTCCTTCACAGATACGCAGTATTTT

abundance: -
d_gene: -
j_gene: TRBJ1-2
v_gene: TRBV5-1
CDR3aa: CASSLGAEGYGYTF
CDR3nt: TGCGCCAGCAGCTTGGGGGCCGAGGGCTATGGCTACACCTTC

abundance: -
d_gene: TRBD1
j_gene: TRBJ1-1
v_gene: TRBV18
CDR3aa: CASSQGASRTEAFF
CDR3nt: TGTGCCAGCTCACAGGGGGCGTCGCGCACTGAAGCTTTCTTT

abundance: -
d_gene: TRBD2
j_gene: TRBJ2-7
v_gene: TRBV3-1/TRBV3-2
CDR3aa: CASSQSVRLAGGLPYEQYF
CDR3nt: TGTGCCAGCAGCCAAAGTGTTCGTCTAGCGGGGGGGCTTCCCTACGAGCAGTACTTC

abundance: once
d_gene: TRBD1
j_gene: TRBJ1-4
v_gene: TRBV5-1
CDR3aa: CASSKTGGRNEKLFF
CDR3nt: TGCGCCAGCAGCAAGACAGGGGGAAGAAATGAAAAACTGTTTTTT

abundance: few
d_gene: -
j_gene: TRBJ2-1
v_gene: TRBV3-1/TRBV3-2
CDR3aa: CASSQVNPFRENEQFF
CDR3nt: TGTGCCAGCAGCCAAGTAAACCCCTTTCGGGAAAATGAGCAGTTCTTC

abundance: -
d_gene: TRBD1
j_gene: TRBJ1-2
v_gene: TRBV7-9
CDR3aa: CASSFSGTAYGYTF
CDR3nt: TGTGCCAGCAGCTTTAGCGGGACAGCCTATGGCTACACCTTC

abundance: -
d_gene: -
j_gene: TRBJ2-3
v_gene: TRBV12-3/TRBV12-4
CDR3aa: CASSPGKDTQYF
CDR3nt: TGTGCCAGCAGTCCAGGAAAGGATACGCAGTATTTT

abundance: -
d_gene: -
j_gene: TRBJ2-7
v_gene: TRBV5-5
CDR3aa: CASSLDRFPGEQYF
CDR3nt: TGTGCCAGCAGCTTGGACAGGTTTCCCGGCGAGCAGTACTTC

abundance: -
d_gene: TRBD1
j_gene: TRBJ2-7
v_gene: TRBV2
CDR3aa: CASRSGQLSYEQYF
CDR3nt: TGTGCCAGCAGATCGGGACAGCTATCCTACGAGCAGTACTTC

abundance: -
d_gene: TRBD1
j_gene: TRBJ2-1
v_gene: TRBV6-5
CDR3aa: CASQGEFLGNEQFF
CDR3nt: TGTGCCAGCCAGGGGGAGTTTTTAGGCAATGAGCAGTTCTTC

abundance: -
d_gene: -
j_gene: TRBJ1-3
v_gene: TRBV29-1
CDR3aa: CSVGLQMENTIYF
CDR3nt: TGCAGCGTTGGATTACAGATGGAAAACACCATATATTTT

abundance: -
d_gene: -
j_gene: TRBJ2-3
v_gene: TRBV30
CDR3aa: CAWSGGGVGTQYF
CDR3nt: TGTGCCTGGAGCGGGGGAGGCGTGGGTACGCAGTATTTT

abundance: -
d_gene: -
j_gene: TRBJ2-1
v_gene: TRBV9
CDR3aa: CASSVREPPGPNFNEQFF
CDR3nt: TGTGCCAGCAGCGTCCGAGAGCCTCCGGGTCCGAACTTCAATGAGCAGTTCTTC

abundance: few
d_gene: -
j_gene: TRBJ1-3
v_gene: TRBV3-1/TRBV3-2
CDR3aa: CASSQDRVTGNTIYF
CDR3nt: TGTGCCAGCAGCCAAGACAGGGTGACTGGAAACACCATATATTTT

abundance: once
d_gene: -
j_gene: TRBJ2-2
v_gene: TRBV5-1
CDR3aa: CASSLSGSNTGELFF
CDR3nt: TGCGCCAGCAGCTTGTCCGGTTCGAACACCGGGGAGCTGTTTTTT

abundance: -
d_gene: TRBD1
j_gene: TRBJ1-1
v_gene: TRBV6-2/TRBV6-3
CDR3aa: CASSYGTGNTEAFF
CDR3nt: TGTGCCAGCAGTTACGGGACAGGGAACACTGAAGCTTTCTTT

abundance: -
d_gene: TRBD1
j_gene: TRBJ2-5
v_gene: TRBV3-1/TRBV3-2
CDR3aa: CASSQTGTGGETQYF
CDR3nt: TGTGCCAGCAGCCAAACCGGGACAGGGGGGGAGACCCAGTACTTC